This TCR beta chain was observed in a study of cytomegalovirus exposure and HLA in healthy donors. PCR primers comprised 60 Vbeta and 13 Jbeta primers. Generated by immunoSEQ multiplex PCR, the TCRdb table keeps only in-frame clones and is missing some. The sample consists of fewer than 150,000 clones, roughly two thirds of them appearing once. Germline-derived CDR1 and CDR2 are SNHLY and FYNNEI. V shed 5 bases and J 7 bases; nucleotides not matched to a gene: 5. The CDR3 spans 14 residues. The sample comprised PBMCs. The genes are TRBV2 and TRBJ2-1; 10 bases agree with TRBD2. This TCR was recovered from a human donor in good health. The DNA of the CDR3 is TGTGCCAGCAGTAAGGGACTAGCGAATAATGAGCAGTTCTTC. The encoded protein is CASSKGLANNEQFF. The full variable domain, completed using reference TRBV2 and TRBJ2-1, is EPEVTQTPSHQVTQMGQEVILRCVPISNHLYFYWYRQILGQKVEFLVSFYNNEISEKSEIFDDQFSVERPDGSNFTLKIRSTKLEDSAMYFCASSKGLANNEQFFGPGTRLTVL.